The 19 T cell receptor beta chains reported below all come from one sample, sequenced in a study of OX40 agonist ivuxolimab in advanced cancers. The method behind the library was the immunoSEQ multiplex PCR assay. In TCRdb, the immuneACCESS table is reduced to in-frame sequences with V and J assigned. These tables do not hold every clone; where another copy was compared, an unresolved V gene accounts for under half, and the others remain unexplained. In all, the sample holds about 41,000 clones, and almost 80% of those were seen once. The ten largest clones add up to 20% to 25% of the sample. The source was CD4+ or CD8+ T cells sorted from blood, collected in a trial of the OX40 agonist ivuxolimab. These receptors were obtained from an adult with an advanced solid tumor such as melanoma, head and neck, liver or kidney cancer.

The rearrangement uses TRBV7-3 and TRBJ2-3; TRBD2 is a possible D gene (5 bases). CDR3 length equals 15 residues. V shed 5 bases and J shed 3 bases, with 15 bases lying between them. The germline gives CDR1 SGHTA, CDR2 FQGTGA. CDR3 amino acids: CASSPRTWGTDTQYF. For the CDR3, the DNA is TGTGCCAGCAGCCCAAGGACTTGGGGAACAGATACGCAGTATTTT.

This rearrangement joins TRBV27 to TRBJ2-3, with a tentative D call TRBD2 (5 bases). The CDR3 length is 12 residues. V was pared by 8 bases and J by 2 bases, with 8 bases between. Germline V gene data show CDR1 as MNHEY and CDR2 as SMNVEV (reference sequence). Here the CDR3 DNA reads TGTGCCAGCGGGGAGTTCACAGATACGCAGTATTTT. Protein: CASGEFTDTQYF.

The chain recombines TRBV13 with TRBJ2-2; 9 bases agree with TRBD2. Germline values: CDR1 PRHDT, CDR2 FYEKMQ (reference sequence). There are 15 residues in the CDR3. Germline trimming cut 6 bases from V and 1 base from J; bases unmatched to any gene: 3. In DNA, the CDR3 is TGTGCCAGCAGTGGCGGGAGGGAGAACACCGGGGAGCTGTTTTTT. Amino acids: CASSGGRENTGELFF.

The chain has TRBV5-4 and TRBJ2-7, with D maybe TRBD1 (6 bases). Germline loops: CDR1 SGHNT, CDR2 YYREEE (reference sequence). V was trimmed by 2 bases and J by 6 bases, leaving 12 bases between them. CDR3 size: 13 residues. The CDR3 DNA reads TGTGCCAGCAGCTTTCCCGGGACAAGCGAGCAGTACTTC. Translation gives CASSFPGTSEQYF.

This clone came up once. This chain uses TRBV19 with TRBJ2-2; 9 bases fit TRBD1. The CDR3 covers 14 residues. From germline, CDR1 is LNHDA and CDR2 SQIVND (reference sequence). V shed 9 bases and J 3 bases; nucleotides not matched to a gene: 5. The CDR3 reads CASRWDRDTGELFF. The CDR3 DNA reads TGTGCCAGCCGGTGGGACAGGGACACCGGGGAGCTGTTTTTT.

This clone showed up just a few times. This chain connects TRBV27 to TRBJ1-1; possible D gene TRBD1, 6 bases. V shed 3 bases and J shed 3 bases, with 11 bases lying between them. The CDR3 loop spans 14 amino acids. Germline V gene data show CDR1 as MNHEY and CDR2 as SMNVEV (reference sequence). The CDR3 bases are TGTGCCAGCAGTTTCGGTCCAGGGGACACTGAAGCTTTCTTT. Translating gives CASSFGPGDTEAFF.

This clone was observed a single time. V is TRBV5-5 and J is TRBJ2-1; D perhaps matches TRBD2 (6 bases). Trimming removed 6 bases from V and 4 bases from J, with 11 bases in between. Germline values: CDR1 SGHKS, CDR2 YYEKEE (reference sequence). The length of the CDR3 is 13 residues. CDR3 DNA: TGTGCCAGCACCAGGAGGGATTACAATGAGCAGTTCTTC. Translation gives CASTRRDYNEQFF.

This sequence joins TRBV4-3 and TRBJ2-1, with 15 bases that match TRBD2. Germline V gives CDR1 LGHNA, CDR2 YSLEER. This CDR3 comprises 17 residues. V gave up 1 base and J gave up 6 bases; unmatched junction bases: 4. Here the CDR3 DNA reads TGCGCCAGCAGCCAAGGGGGACTAGCGGGAGGACGCAATGAGCAGTTCTTC. Its protein product is CASSQGGLAGGRNEQFF.

This chain links TRBV6-6 with TRBJ1-1; a weak D match, TRBD1 (5 bases). Germline V lookup: CDR1 MNHNY, CDR2 SVGAGI (reference sequence). Trimming cost V 6 bases and J 4 bases, with 9 bases left between them. The CDR3 extends over 12 amino acids. The CDR3 DNA reads TGTGCCAGCAGGAAGGGGCTCACTGAAGCTTTCTTT. Translation gives CASRKGLTEAFF.

V usage is TRBV7-2 and J usage is TRBJ1-3; TRBD1 matches at 9 bases. The ends lost 3 bases at V and 3 bases at J; junction bases unmatched: 3. The CDR3 has 15 amino acids. Germline loops: CDR1 SGHTA, CDR2 FQGNSA. Here the CDR3 DNA reads TGTGCCAGCAGCTTCTGGGACAGGGATGGAAACACCATATATTTT. Translating it yields CASSFWDRDGNTIYF.

A few counts support this clone. The chain is built from TRBV9 and TRBJ1-1; perhaps TRBD1 as D (5 bases). V was pared by 2 bases and J by 3 bases, with 14 bases between. Germline V gene sequence: CDR1 SGDLS, CDR2 YYNGEE. The length of the CDR3 is 15 residues. CDR3 region: CASSVQQDRDTEAFF. The CDR3 DNA sequence: TGTGCCAGCAGCGTTCAACAGGATAGAGACACTGAAGCTTTCTTT.

The chain is built from TRBV7-8 and TRBJ2-4; TRBD2 aligns across 9 bases. The trim removed 5 bases at V and 7 bases at J, leaving 15 bases unmatched. This CDR3 spans 17 amino acids. Germline V lookup: CDR1 SGHVS, CDR2 FQNEAQ. The CDR3 nucleotides are TGTGCCAGCAGCCCCCACCGAGGCGGGAGGGCCTCGAACATTCAGTACTTC. It codes for CASSPHRGGRASNIQYF. Supplemented by reference TRBV7-8 and TRBJ2-4, the full variable domain reads GAGVSQSPRYKVAKRGQDVALRCDPISGHVSLFWYQQALGQGPEFLTYFQNEAQLDKSGLPSDRFFAERPEGSVSTLKIQRTQQEDSAVYLCASSPHRGGRASNIQYFGAGTRLSVL.

The CDR3 protein is CASSLGQGAVTEAFF. CDR3 bases: TGTGCCAGCAGCTTAGGACAGGGGGCGGTCACTGAAGCTTTCTTT. The gene calls are TRBV7-9 and TRBJ1-1, with 10 bases that match TRBD1. The CDR3 consists of 15 residues. The V and J ends lost 1 base and 4 bases, in that order; junction bases with no gene match: 3. The germline V gene has CDR1 SEHNR and CDR2 FQNEAQ (reference sequence). Variable domain in full (rest from reference TRBV7-9 and TRBJ1-1): DTGVSQNPRHKITKRGQNVTFRCDPISEHNRLYWYRQTLGQGPEFLTYFQNEAQLEKSRLLSDRFSAERPKGSFSTLEIQRTEQGDSAMYLCASSLGQGAVTEAFFGQGTRLTVV.

The rearrangement joins TRBV6-1 to TRBJ2-3; D not certain. The germline V and J ends were trimmed by 2 bases and 6 bases, with 12 bases remaining between them. CDR1 is MNHNS and CDR2 is SASEGT in the germline V gene. This CDR3 has 14 residues. Here the CDR3 reads CASSEPGVLDTQYF. The CDR3, as DNA: TGTGCCAGCAGTGAACCCGGTGTTTTGGATACGCAGTATTTT.

The genes are TRBV28 and TRBJ2-1; TRBD2 matches at 7 bases. Germline trimming cut 10 bases from V and 1 base from J; bases unmatched to any gene: 10. Germline V gives CDR1 MDHEN, CDR2 SYDVKM. The CDR3 runs to 15 residues. For the CDR3, the DNA is TGTGCCACCCTGCCGCTAGCGGTTTCCTACAATGAGCAGTTCTTC. Translating it yields CATLPLAVSYNEQFF.

This chain uses TRBV7-6 with TRBJ1-1, with no clear D. CDR1 is SGHVS and CDR2 is FNYEAQ in the germline V gene. The CDR3 consists of 14 residues. V was clipped by 1 base and J by 0 bases, with 6 bases between them. CDR3 bases: TGTGCCAGCAGCTTAGGGTCACTGAACACTGAAGCTTTCTTT. Its protein is CASSLGSLNTEAFF.

The chain is built from TRBV7-6 and TRBJ2-3; 8 bases fit TRBD2. Germline assignment: CDR1 SGHVS and CDR2 FNYEAQ. The CDR3 spans 14 residues. J was trimmed by 6 bases and V by 3 bases; bases with no gene match: 5. The CDR3 sequence is CASSFHGGADTQYF. CDR3 bases: TGTGCCAGCAGCTTCCACGGGGGGGCTGATACGCAGTATTTT.

The sample holds a few counts of this clone. The chain recombines TRBV4-1 with TRBJ2-2; no clear D. Trimming pared 4 bases from V and 0 bases from J, leaving 6 bases between. The germline V gene encodes CDR1 MGHRA and CDR2 YSYEKL. The CDR3 consists of 14 residues. CDR3 sequence reads: CASSRAANTGELFF. CDR3 nucleotides: TGCGCCAGCAGCCGGGCCGCGAACACCGGGGAGCTGTTTTTT.

The gene calls are TRBV28 and TRBJ1-3; TRBD1 agrees at 7 bases. V trimming: 8 bases; J trimming: 3 bases; junction bases outside the gene matches: 4. The CDR3 extends over 13 amino acids. Germline-derived CDR1 and CDR2 are MDHEN and SYDVKM. The CDR3 region has the DNA TGTGCCAGCCTGACAGGGAGTGGAAACACCATATATTTT. Amino acid sequence: CASLTGSGNTIYF. Looking up the rest from reference TRBV28 and TRBJ1-3 gives the full variable domain: DVKVTQSSRYLVKRTGEKVFLECVQDMDHENMFWYRQDPGLGLRLIYFSYDVKMKEKGDIPEGYSVSREKKERFSLILESASTNQTSMYLCASLTGSGNTIYFGEGSWLTVV.